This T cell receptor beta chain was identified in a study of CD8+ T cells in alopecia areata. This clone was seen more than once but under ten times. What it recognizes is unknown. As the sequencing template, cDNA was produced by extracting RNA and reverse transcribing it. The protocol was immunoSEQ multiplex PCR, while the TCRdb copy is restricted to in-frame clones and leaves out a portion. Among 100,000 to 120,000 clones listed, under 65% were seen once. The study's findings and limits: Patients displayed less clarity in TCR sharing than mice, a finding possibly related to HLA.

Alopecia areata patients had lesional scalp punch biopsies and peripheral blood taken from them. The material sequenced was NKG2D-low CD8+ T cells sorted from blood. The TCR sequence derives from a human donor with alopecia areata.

CDR3 DNA: TGTGCCAGTAGCCTGGGACTAGCGGGAGCCAATGAGCAGTTCTTC. As protein: CASSLGLAGANEQFF. The V gene is TRBV19, the J gene TRBJ2-1; 14 positions match TRBD2. The length of the CDR3 is 15 residues. The V gene's germline CDR1 is LNHDA and CDR2 SQIVND (reference sequence). V lost 6 bases and J lost 6; bases outside the gene matches: 4. The whole variable domain, filled in from reference TRBV19 and TRBJ2-1, reads DGGITQSPKYLFRKEGQNVTLSCEQNLNHDAMYWYRQDPGQGLRLIYYSQIVNDFQKGDIAEGYSVSREKKESFPLTVTSAQKNPTAFYLCASSLGLAGANEQFFGPGTRLTVL.